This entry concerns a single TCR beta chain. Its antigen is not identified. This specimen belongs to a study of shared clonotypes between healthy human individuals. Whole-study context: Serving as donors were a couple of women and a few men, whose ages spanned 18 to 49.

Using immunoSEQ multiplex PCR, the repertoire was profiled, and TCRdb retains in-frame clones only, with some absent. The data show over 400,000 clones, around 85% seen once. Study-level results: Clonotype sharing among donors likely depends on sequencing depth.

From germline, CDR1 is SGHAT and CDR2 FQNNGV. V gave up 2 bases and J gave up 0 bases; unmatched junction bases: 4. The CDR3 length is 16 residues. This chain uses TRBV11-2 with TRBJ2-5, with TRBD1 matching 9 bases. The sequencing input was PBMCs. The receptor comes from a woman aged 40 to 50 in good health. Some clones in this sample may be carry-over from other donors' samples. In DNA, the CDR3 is TGTGCCAGCAGCTTAACCGGACAGGGGTACCAAGAGACCCAGTACTTC. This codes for CASSLTGQGYQETQYF.